A selection of T cell receptor beta chains follows, all from one sample in a study of blood T cells in healthy people across ages. TCRdb passed the 5' RACE reads through MiXCR, listing each CDR3 protein once. Of approximately 900,000 distinct CDR3 sequences in the sample, around 48% were seen once. The sample was blood. These receptors were taken from a man aged 25 to 40 in good health. The CDR3 runs from the conserved cysteine through the conserved F or W. A D gene is named only where the DNA matches it firmly. Clone size appears in some rows only: once, few, many, or a class for an expanded clone.

CDR3 protein: CASSDSTWGNEQFF
CDR3 DNA: TGTGCCAGCAGTGACTCTACCTGGGGAAATGAGCAGTTCTTC
D gene: -
V gene: TRBV6-4
J gene: TRBJ2-1
clone size: -

CDR3 protein: CSARDRAQGKNQPQHF
CDR3 DNA: TGCAGTGCTAGAGATCGGGCACAGGGGAAGAATCAGCCCCAGCATTTT
D gene: TRBD1
V gene: TRBV20-1
J gene: TRBJ1-5
clone size: -

CDR3 protein: CASSQDQLTYEQYF
CDR3 DNA: TGCGCCAGCAGCCAAGACCAACTAACCTACGAGCAGTACTTC
D gene: -
V gene: TRBV4-1
J gene: TRBJ2-7
clone size: -

CDR3 protein: CASSLLGDYGYTF
CDR3 DNA: TGTGCCAGCAGTCTGCTCGGGGACTATGGCTACACCTTC
D gene: -
V gene: TRBV6-2/TRBV6-3
J gene: TRBJ1-2
clone size: -

CDR3 protein: CATSRDTGVSGNTIYF
CDR3 DNA: TGTGCCACCAGCAGAGATACAGGCGTCTCTGGAAACACCATATATTTT
D gene: -
V gene: TRBV15
J gene: TRBJ1-3
clone size: -

CDR3 protein: CASGILGEKLFF
CDR3 DNA: TGTGCCAGTGGGATTCTGGGTGAAAAACTGTTTTTT
D gene: -
V gene: TRBV27
J gene: TRBJ1-4
clone size: -

CDR3 protein: CASSEGLAVYNEQFF
CDR3 DNA: TGTGCCAGCAGTGAGGGACTAGCGGTCTACAATGAGCAGTTCTTC
D gene: TRBD2
V gene: TRBV6-1
J gene: TRBJ2-1
clone size: -

CDR3 protein: CAIRDRSSYNEQFF
CDR3 DNA: TGTGCCATCAGAGACAGGAGCTCCTACAATGAGCAGTTCTTC
D gene: -
V gene: TRBV10-3
J gene: TRBJ2-1
clone size: few

CDR3 protein: CSARDQRTSPYEQYF
CDR3 DNA: TGCAGTGCTAGAGATCAACGGACTAGTCCCTACGAGCAGTACTTC
D gene: TRBD2
V gene: TRBV20-1
J gene: TRBJ2-7
clone size: -

CDR3 protein: CASSQGGTESYGYTF
CDR3 DNA: TGTGCCAGCAGCCAGGGGGGGACCGAAAGCTATGGCTACACCTTC
D gene: -
V gene: TRBV4-2
J gene: TRBJ1-2
clone size: few

CDR3 protein: CAGRGSTSMREQFF
CDR3 DNA: TGTGCCGGCAGGGGATCAACTAGCATGAGGGAGCAGTTCTTC
D gene: -
V gene: TRBV6-5
J gene: TRBJ2-1
clone size: -

CDR3 protein: CASSQDTGLGGYTF
CDR3 DNA: TGCGCCAGCAGCCAAGATACAGGCTTGGGGGGCTACACCTTC
D gene: -
V gene: TRBV4-1
J gene: TRBJ1-2
clone size: -

CDR3 protein: CSARDVGRVVETQYF
CDR3 DNA: TGCAGTGCTAGAGATGTCGGCAGGGTGGTGGAGACCCAGTACTTC
D gene: -
V gene: TRBV20-1
J gene: TRBJ2-5
clone size: -

CDR3 protein: CASSDDGGGYNEQFF
CDR3 DNA: TGTGCCAGCAGTGACGATGGCGGGGGCTACAATGAGCAGTTCTTC
D gene: TRBD2
V gene: TRBV6-4
J gene: TRBJ2-1
clone size: many

CDR3 protein: CASSQVGGDYEQYF
CDR3 DNA: TGTGCCAGCAGCCAAGTCGGGGGCGACTACGAGCAGTACTTC
D gene: -
V gene: TRBV4-2
J gene: TRBJ2-7
clone size: -

CDR3 protein: CASSITQGTYEQYF
CDR3 DNA: TGTGCCAGCAGCATTACTCAGGGTACCTACGAGCAGTACTTC
D gene: -
V gene: TRBV7-9
J gene: TRBJ2-7
clone size: few

CDR3 protein: CASSVRGASYGYTF
CDR3 DNA: TGTGCCAGCAGTGTGCGGGGGGCTAGCTATGGCTACACCTTC
D gene: -
V gene: TRBV27
J gene: TRBJ1-2
clone size: -

CDR3 protein: CASSLEGRNYEQYF
CDR3 DNA: TGTGCCAGCAGTTTGGAGGGGCGCAACTACGAGCAGTACTTC
D gene: -
V gene: TRBV27
J gene: TRBJ2-7
clone size: -

CDR3 protein: CASTSKRTGGTGELFF
CDR3 DNA: TGTGCCAGCACCTCTAAAAGGACAGGGGGCACCGGGGAGCTGTTTTTT
D gene: TRBD1
V gene: TRBV6-1
J gene: TRBJ2-2
clone size: -

CDR3 protein: CSAPPTGSYEQYF
CDR3 DNA: TGCAGTGCACCACCGACAGGTTCCTACGAGCAGTACTTC
D gene: -
V gene: TRBV20-1
J gene: TRBJ2-7
clone size: -

CDR3 protein: CASSEGSDTQYF
CDR3 DNA: TGTGCCAGCAGTGAAGGAAGTGATACGCAGTATTTT
D gene: -
V gene: TRBV2
J gene: TRBJ2-3
clone size: -

CDR3 protein: CASSSQGGRTETFF
CDR3 DNA: TGTGCCAGCAGTTCTCAGGGCGGACGGACTGAAACTTTCTTT
D gene: -
V gene: TRBV6-2/TRBV6-3
J gene: TRBJ1-1
clone size: -

CDR3 protein: CASSYISGSSYEQYF
CDR3 DNA: TGCGCCAGCAGCTATATTAGCGGTAGCTCCTACGAGCAGTACTTC
D gene: -
V gene: TRBV5-1
J gene: TRBJ2-7
clone size: -

CDR3 protein: CASSEAGLAGADTQYF
CDR3 DNA: TGTGCCAGCAGTGAAGCGGGTCTAGCGGGGGCAGATACGCAGTATTTT
D gene: TRBD2
V gene: TRBV6-1
J gene: TRBJ2-3
clone size: -

CDR3 protein: CASSPRLASETQYF
CDR3 DNA: TGTGCCAGCAGCCCACGACTAGCCTCAGAGACCCAGTACTTC
D gene: TRBD2
V gene: TRBV7-9
J gene: TRBJ2-5
clone size: -

CDR3 protein: CSVERTGADEQFF
CDR3 DNA: TGCAGCGTTGAGCGGACAGGGGCGGATGAGCAGTTCTTC
D gene: TRBD1
V gene: TRBV29-1
J gene: TRBJ2-1
clone size: -

CDR3 protein: CASSLDVSGAYEQYF
CDR3 DNA: TGCGCCAGCAGCTTGGACGTTTCAGGGGCCTACGAGCAGTACTTC
D gene: -
V gene: TRBV5-1
J gene: TRBJ2-7
clone size: -

CDR3 protein: CASSEGDSTEAFF
CDR3 DNA: TGTGCCAGCAGCGAAGGGGATAGCACTGAAGCTTTCTTT
D gene: -
V gene: TRBV6-4
J gene: TRBJ1-1
clone size: -

CDR3 protein: CASSLDQALTGNERFF
CDR3 DNA: TGTGCCAGCAGCTTAGATCAGGCACTGACGGGGAATGAGCGGTTCTTC
D gene: -
V gene: TRBV7-2
J gene: TRBJ2-1
clone size: -

CDR3 protein: CASSSGQTYEQYF
CDR3 DNA: TGTGCCAGCAGCTCGGGACAGACCTACGAGCAGTACTTC
D gene: TRBD1
V gene: TRBV7-2
J gene: TRBJ2-7
clone size: many

CDR3 protein: CSAGDWANYGYTF
CDR3 DNA: TGCAGCGCCGGGGACTGGGCTAACTATGGCTACACCTTC
D gene: -
V gene: TRBV29-1
J gene: TRBJ1-2
clone size: -

CDR3 protein: CSVEVPGRDTEAFF
CDR3 DNA: TGCAGCGTTGAGGTTCCCGGTCGGGACACTGAAGCTTTCTTT
D gene: -
V gene: TRBV29-1
J gene: TRBJ1-1
clone size: few

CDR3 protein: CASGLARGGDTDTQYF
CDR3 DNA: TGTGCTAGTGGTTTGGCCCGGGGGGGGGACACAGATACGCAGTATTTT
D gene: TRBD2
V gene: TRBV12-5
J gene: TRBJ2-3
clone size: -

CDR3 protein: CANKRGGNQPQHF
CDR3 DNA: TGTGCCAACAAAAGGGGGGGCAATCAGCCCCAGCATTTT
D gene: -
V gene: TRBV7-2
J gene: TRBJ1-5
clone size: -

CDR3 protein: CAAGQQNYEQYF
CDR3 DNA: TGTGCCGCGGGACAGCAGAACTACGAGCAGTACTTC
D gene: -
V gene: TRBV27
J gene: TRBJ2-7
clone size: -

CDR3 protein: CASSWGDRGNEKLFF
CDR3 DNA: TGCGCCAGCAGCTGGGGGGACAGAGGAAATGAAAAACTGTTTTTT
D gene: TRBD1
V gene: TRBV5-1
J gene: TRBJ1-4
clone size: -

CDR3 protein: CATSRGTGGRTYEQYF
CDR3 DNA: TGTGCCACCAGCAGAGGGACCGGGGGGCGAACTTACGAGCAGTACTTC
D gene: -
V gene: TRBV15
J gene: TRBJ2-7
clone size: -

CDR3 protein: CSVEGLGPSEAFF
CDR3 DNA: TGCAGCGTTGAAGGTTTAGGTCCGAGTGAAGCTTTCTTT
D gene: -
V gene: TRBV29-1
J gene: TRBJ1-1
clone size: -

CDR3 protein: CASSYGDRTGSETQYF
CDR3 DNA: TGCGCCAGCAGCTATGGCGATCGGACCGGATCGGAGACCCAGTACTTC
D gene: -
V gene: TRBV5-1
J gene: TRBJ2-5
clone size: few

CDR3 protein: CASRLTGLGTGYTF
CDR3 DNA: TGTGCCAGCAGGCTGACAGGGCTTGGTACTGGCTACACCTTC
D gene: TRBD1
V gene: TRBV25-1
J gene: TRBJ1-2
clone size: -

CDR3 protein: CASSPSGLEDGETQYF
CDR3 DNA: TGTGCCAGCAGCCCTTCGGGTCTAGAAGATGGAGAGACCCAGTACTTC
D gene: -
V gene: TRBV11-2
J gene: TRBJ2-5
clone size: -

CDR3 protein: CASSQEGWGGSNQPQHF
CDR3 DNA: TGCGCCAGCAGCCAAGAAGGTTGGGGGGGAAGCAATCAGCCCCAGCATTTT
D gene: -
V gene: TRBV4-1
J gene: TRBJ1-5
clone size: -

CDR3 protein: CASSLVGQGHGYTF
CDR3 DNA: TGTGCCAGCAGCTTAGTTGGACAGGGCCATGGCTACACCTTC
D gene: TRBD1
V gene: TRBV7-2
J gene: TRBJ1-2
clone size: few

CDR3 protein: CSTETGTGITYEQYF
CDR3 DNA: TGCAGTACTGAGACCGGGACAGGGATTACCTACGAGCAGTACTTC
D gene: TRBD1
V gene: TRBV20-1
J gene: TRBJ2-7
clone size: -

CDR3 protein: CASSVWTPYEQFF
CDR3 DNA: TGTGCCAGCAGCGTATGGACCCCCTATGAGCAGTTCTTC
D gene: -
V gene: TRBV11-2
J gene: TRBJ2-1
clone size: -

CDR3 protein: CASSQDGAGYETQYF
CDR3 DNA: TGTGCCAGCAGCCAAGATGGTGCAGGGTATGAGACCCAGTACTTC
D gene: -
V gene: TRBV4-2
J gene: TRBJ2-5
clone size: -